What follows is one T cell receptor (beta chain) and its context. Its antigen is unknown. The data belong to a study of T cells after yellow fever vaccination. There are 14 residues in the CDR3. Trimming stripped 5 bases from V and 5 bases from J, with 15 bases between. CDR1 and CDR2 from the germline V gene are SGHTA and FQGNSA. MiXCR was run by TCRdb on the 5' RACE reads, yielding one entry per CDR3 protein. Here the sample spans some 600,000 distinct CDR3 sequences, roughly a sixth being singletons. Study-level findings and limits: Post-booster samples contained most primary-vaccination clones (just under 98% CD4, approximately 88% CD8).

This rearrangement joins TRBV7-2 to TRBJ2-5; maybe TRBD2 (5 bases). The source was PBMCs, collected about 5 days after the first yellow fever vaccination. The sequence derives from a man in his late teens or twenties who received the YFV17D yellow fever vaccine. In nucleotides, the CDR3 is TGTGCCAGCAGCCCCCGGACTCTGGGGGAGACCCAGTACTTC. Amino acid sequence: CASSPRTLGETQYF.